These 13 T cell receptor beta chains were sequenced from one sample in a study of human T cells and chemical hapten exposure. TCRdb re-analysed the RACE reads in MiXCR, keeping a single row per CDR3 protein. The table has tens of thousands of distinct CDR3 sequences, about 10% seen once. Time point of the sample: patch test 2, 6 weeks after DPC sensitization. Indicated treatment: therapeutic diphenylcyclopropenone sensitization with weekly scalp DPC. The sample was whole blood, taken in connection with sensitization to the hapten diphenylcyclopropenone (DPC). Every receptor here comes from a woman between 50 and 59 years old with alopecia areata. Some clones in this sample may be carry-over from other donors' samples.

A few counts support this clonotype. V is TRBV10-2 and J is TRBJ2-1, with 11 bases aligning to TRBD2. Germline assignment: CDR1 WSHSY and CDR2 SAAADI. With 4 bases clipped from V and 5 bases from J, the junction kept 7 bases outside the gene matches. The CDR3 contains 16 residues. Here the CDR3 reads CASSVTGLAGDNEQFF. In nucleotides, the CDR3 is TGCGCCAGCAGTGTGACCGGACTAGCGGGCGACAATGAGCAGTTCTTC.

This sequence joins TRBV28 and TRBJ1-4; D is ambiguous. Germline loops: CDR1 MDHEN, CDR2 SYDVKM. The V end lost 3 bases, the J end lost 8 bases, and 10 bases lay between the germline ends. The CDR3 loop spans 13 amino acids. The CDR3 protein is CASSFKYGEKLFF. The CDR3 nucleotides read TGTGCCAGCAGTTTCAAGTACGGCGAAAAACTGTTTTTT.

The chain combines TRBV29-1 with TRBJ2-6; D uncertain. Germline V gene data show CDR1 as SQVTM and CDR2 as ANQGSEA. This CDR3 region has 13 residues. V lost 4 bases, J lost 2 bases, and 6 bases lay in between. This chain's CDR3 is CSVGLTGANVLTF. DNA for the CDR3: TGCAGCGTTGGACTCACTGGGGCCAACGTCCTGACTTTC. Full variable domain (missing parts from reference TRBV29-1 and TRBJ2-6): SAVISQKPSRDICQRGTSLTIQCQVDSQVTMMFWYRQQPGQSLTLIATANQGSEATYESGFVIDKFPISRPNLTFSTLTVSNMSPEDSSIYLCSVGLTGANVLTFGAGSRLTVL.

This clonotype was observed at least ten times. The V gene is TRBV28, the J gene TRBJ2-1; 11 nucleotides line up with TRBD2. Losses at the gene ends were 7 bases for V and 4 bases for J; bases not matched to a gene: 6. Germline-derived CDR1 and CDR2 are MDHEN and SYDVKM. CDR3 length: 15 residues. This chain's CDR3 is CASTSGTSGYNEQFF. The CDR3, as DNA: TGTGCCAGCACCTCCGGGACTAGCGGATACAATGAGCAGTTCTTC.

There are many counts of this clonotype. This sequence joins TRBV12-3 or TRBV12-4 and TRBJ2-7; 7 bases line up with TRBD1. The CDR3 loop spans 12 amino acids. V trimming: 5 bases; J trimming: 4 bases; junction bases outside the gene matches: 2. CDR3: CASSQQGYEQYF. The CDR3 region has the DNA TGTGCCAGCAGTCAACAGGGGTACGAGCAGTACTTC.

The CDR3 nucleotides are TGTGCCAGCAGTCGTATGGGGAACACTGAAGCTTTCTTT. Translating it yields CASSRMGNTEAFF. V and J are TRBV7-2 and TRBJ1-1; no definite D call. CDR1 is SGHTA, CDR2 FQGNSA, per germline. V was cut by 6 bases and J by 1 base, with 9 bases left in between. The CDR3 runs 13 residues.

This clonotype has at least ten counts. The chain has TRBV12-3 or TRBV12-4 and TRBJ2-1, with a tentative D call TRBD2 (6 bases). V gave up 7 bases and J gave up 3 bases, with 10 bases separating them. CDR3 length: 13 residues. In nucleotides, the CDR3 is TGTGCCAGCACCAGGGACTTCTACAATGAGCAGTTCTTC. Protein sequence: CASTRDFYNEQFF.

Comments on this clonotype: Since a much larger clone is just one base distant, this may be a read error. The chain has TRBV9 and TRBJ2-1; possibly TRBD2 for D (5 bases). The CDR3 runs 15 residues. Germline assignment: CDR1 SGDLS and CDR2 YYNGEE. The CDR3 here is CTSSVDQLDHNEQFF. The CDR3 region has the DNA TGTACCAGCAGCGTAGATCAACTAGACCACAATGAGCAGTTCTTC.

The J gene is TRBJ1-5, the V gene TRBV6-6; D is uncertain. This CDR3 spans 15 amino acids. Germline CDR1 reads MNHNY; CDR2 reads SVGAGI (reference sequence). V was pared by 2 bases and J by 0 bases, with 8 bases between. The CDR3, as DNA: TGTGCCAGCAGTTACAACCCTTATAGCAATCAGCCCCAGCATTTT. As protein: CASSYNPYSNQPQHF.

CDR3 sequence reads: CSVVGTEAFF. CDR3 DNA sequence: TGCAGCGTTGTGGGGACTGAAGCTTTCTTT. The rearrangement links TRBV29-1 to TRBJ1-1; D remains ambiguous. CDR1 is SQVTM, CDR2 ANQGSEA, per germline. Trimming stripped 4 bases from V and 5 bases from J, with 5 bases between. This CDR3 contains 10 residues.

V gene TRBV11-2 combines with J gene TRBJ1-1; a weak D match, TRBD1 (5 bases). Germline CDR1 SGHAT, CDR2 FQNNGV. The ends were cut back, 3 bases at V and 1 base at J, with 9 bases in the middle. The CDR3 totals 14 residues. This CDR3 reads CASSFFTGNTEAFF. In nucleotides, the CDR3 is TGTGCCAGCAGCTTCTTTACAGGGAACACTGAAGCTTTCTTT.

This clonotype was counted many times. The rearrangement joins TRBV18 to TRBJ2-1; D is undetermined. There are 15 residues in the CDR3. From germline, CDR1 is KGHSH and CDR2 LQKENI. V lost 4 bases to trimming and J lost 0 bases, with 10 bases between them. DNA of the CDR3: TGTGCCAGCTCACTGGGCTCGGGCTCCTACAATGAGCAGTTCTTC. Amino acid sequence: CASSLGSGSYNEQFF.

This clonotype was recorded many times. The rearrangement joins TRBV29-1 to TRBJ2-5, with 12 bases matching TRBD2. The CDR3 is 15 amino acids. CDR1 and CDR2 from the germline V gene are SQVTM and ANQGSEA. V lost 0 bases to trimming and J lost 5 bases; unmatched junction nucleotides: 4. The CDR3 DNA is TGCAGCGTTGAAGATAAACTAGCGGGAGGTGAGACCCAGTACTTC. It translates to CSVEDKLAGGETQYF. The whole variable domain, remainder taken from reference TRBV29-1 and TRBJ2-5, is SAVISQKPSRDICQRGTSLTIQCQVDSQVTMMFWYRQQPGQSLTLIATANQGSEATYESGFVIDKFPISRPNLTFSTLTVSNMSPEDSSIYLCSVEDKLAGGETQYFGPGTRLLVL.